This T cell receptor beta chain originates from a study of regulatory T cells in long-lasting Graves disease. Time point: newly diagnosed GD, antithyroid drugs for less than 3 months. RNA from PBMCs was the source of the TCR library. The V gene lost 2 bases and the J gene lost 3 bases, with 11 bases spanning the gap. The CDR3 spans 14 residues. Through Arm-PCR of CDR3 regions and iRepertoire HTBI primers, TCR beta libraries were built. TCRdb recomputed calls from the multiplex PCR reads with MiXCR, one row per CDR3 protein. This table holds some 400,000 distinct CDR3 sequences, about 15% found once. This clonotype was observed many times. The same specimen was also included in a second study, on T cells in Graves' hyperthyroidism and ophthalmopathy.

The clonotype originates from a woman under 40 with Graves disease. The chain links TRBV12-3 or TRBV12-4 to TRBJ2-7, with D perhaps matching TRBD1 or TRBD2 (5 bases each). The sample in question was peripheral blood mononuclear cells (PBMCs), obtained at new diagnosis, from a patient treated with antithyroid drugs. This CDR3 is CASSLSAGSYEQYF. CDR3 bases: TGTGCCAGCAGTTTATCGGCAGGGAGCTACGAGCAGTACTTC.